The rows below give T cell receptor beta chains drawn from one sample of a study of cytomegalovirus exposure and HLA in healthy donors. Assay used: immunoSEQ multiplex PCR; TCRdb lists only in-frame clones, some missing. The sample carries 170,000 or so clones, just under 80% recorded once. What was sequenced was PBMCs. These receptor sequences come from a woman between 45 and 60 years old in good health and CMV-seropositive. Both conserved end residues are part of each CDR3. D genes are given only for firm matches. Size tells how often a clone was seen (once, few, many) or the class of an expanded clone, and some rows leave it out.

J: TRBJ1-6; V: TRBV5-4; size: .; D: TRBD1; CDR3: CASSLWPGQGEGNSPLHF; DNA: TGTGCCAGCAGCTTGTGGCCCGGACAGGGGGAGGGTAATTCACCCCTCCACTTT
J: TRBJ2-1; V: TRBV10-3; size: few; D: TRBD2; CDR3: CAISESPGTSGYNEQFF; DNA: TGTGCCATCAGTGAGTCACCGGGGACTAGCGGCTACAATGAGCAGTTCTTC
J: TRBJ1-4; V: TRBV30; size: .; D: .; CDR3: CAWRTWTDFNEKLFF; DNA: TGTGCCTGGAGGACGTGGACAGATTTTAATGAAAAACTGTTTTTT
J: TRBJ2-1; V: TRBV4-2; size: .; D: TRBD2; CDR3: CASSQEKGSTSGGPYNEQFF; DNA: TGTGCCAGCAGCCAAGAAAAAGGGTCGACTAGCGGGGGGCCTTACAATGAGCAGTTCTTC
J: TRBJ1-1; V: TRBV19; size: .; D: .; CDR3: CASTVTLQNTEAFF; DNA: TGTGCCAGTACCGTGACACTCCAGAACACTGAAGCTTTCTTT
J: TRBJ1-5; V: TRBV5-1; size: .; D: .; CDR3: CASSLGDSSWGNQPQHF; DNA: TGCGCCAGCAGCTTGGGAGACTCCTCGTGGGGCAATCAGCCCCAGCATTTT
J: TRBJ1-2; V: TRBV5-1; size: once; D: .; CDR3: CASSAGQTYGYTF; DNA: TGCGCCAGCAGCGCCGGACAGACATATGGCTACACCTTC
J: TRBJ1-4; V: TRBV11-2; size: .; D: .; CDR3: CASSLGREKLFF; DNA: TGTGCCAGCAGCTTAGGCCGGGAAAAACTGTTTTTT
J: TRBJ2-1; V: TRBV27; size: .; D: .; CDR3: CASSLGVGARRFF; DNA: TGTGCCAGCAGCCTGGGGGTGGGGGCTCGTAGGTTCTTC
J: TRBJ2-3; V: TRBV5-1; size: .; D: .; CDR3: CASSSHLGDTQYF; DNA: TGCGCCAGCAGCTCACACCTAGGTGATACGCAGTATTTT
J: TRBJ2-7; V: TRBV19; size: .; D: .; CDR3: CASSIASGSYEQYF; DNA: TGTGCCAGTAGTATAGCCAGCGGTTCCTACGAGCAGTACTTC
J: TRBJ2-1; V: TRBV9; size: .; D: TRBD1; CDR3: CASSVQAGQGKNEQFF; DNA: TGTGCCAGCAGCGTCCAGGCGGGACAGGGTAAGAATGAGCAGTTCTTC
J: TRBJ2-7; V: TRBV6-1; size: once; D: .; CDR3: CASTEWQGHYEQYF; DNA: TGTGCCAGCACCGAGTGGCAGGGACACTACGAGCAGTACTTC
J: TRBJ2-2; V: TRBV29-1; size: .; D: TRBD1; CDR3: CSARTGRNTGELFF; DNA: TGCAGCGCCAGGACAGGGAGGAACACCGGGGAGCTGTTTTTT
J: TRBJ1-4; V: TRBV7-9; size: .; D: TRBD1; CDR3: CASSPGRDRGLEKLFF; DNA: TGTGCCAGCAGCCCGGGCCGGGACAGGGGGCTTGAAAAACTGTTTTTT
J: TRBJ2-3; V: TRBV5-4; size: .; D: TRBD2; CDR3: CASSSGLDKDTQYF; DNA: TGTGCCAGCAGCTCCGGACTAGACAAAGATACGCAGTATTTT
J: TRBJ2-7; V: TRBV9; size: .; D: .; CDR3: CASSVRRRVSSYEQYF; DNA: TGTGCCAGCAGCGTGAGAAGGCGGGTCAGCTCCTACGAGCAGTACTTC
J: TRBJ2-1; V: TRBV11-1; size: .; D: .; CDR3: CASAFLRENEQFF; DNA: TGTGCCAGCGCCTTCCTCCGGGAGAATGAGCAGTTCTTC
J: TRBJ2-7; V: TRBV5-4; size: .; D: TRBD1; CDR3: CASSQPGQPNYEQYF; DNA: TGTGCCAGTAGTCAGCCGGGACAGCCAAACTACGAGCAGTACTTC
J: TRBJ1-4; V: TRBV18; size: .; D: TRBD1; CDR3: CASSLSGTGKEKLFF; DNA: TGTGCCAGCTCACTTTCCGGGACAGGAAAAGAAAAACTGTTTTTT
J: TRBJ1-1; V: TRBV18; size: once; D: TRBD1; CDR3: CASSPLQGTDTEAFF; DNA: TGTGCCAGCTCACCCCTACAGGGGACAGACACTGAAGCTTTCTTT
J: TRBJ2-7; V: TRBV5-4; size: .; D: TRBD2; CDR3: CASSSGLAGAEQYF; DNA: TGTGCCAGCAGTTCCGGACTAGCGGGGGCCGAGCAGTACTTC
J: TRBJ2-7; V: TRBV5-5; size: .; D: TRBD1; CDR3: CASILGQGESYEQYF; DNA: TGTGCCAGCATCCTGGGACAGGGGGAGTCCTACGAGCAGTACTTC
J: TRBJ1-2; V: TRBV6-5; size: .; D: .; CDR3: CASSYGGTVVGYTF; DNA: TGTGCCAGCAGTTACGGGGGGACGGTAGTGGGCTACACCTTC
J: TRBJ1-5; V: TRBV10-3; size: .; D: TRBD1; CDR3: CAISESGQGGQPQHF; DNA: TGTGCCATCAGTGAGTCGGGACAGGGGGGTCAGCCCCAGCATTTT
J: TRBJ1-2; V: TRBV9; size: .; D: TRBD1; CDR3: CASSVRQGGNYGYTF; DNA: TGTGCCAGCAGCGTGCGACAGGGGGGGAACTATGGCTACACCTTC
J: TRBJ2-1; V: TRBV11-2; size: few; D: .; CDR3: CASTLGRGQFF; DNA: TGTGCCAGCACCCTGGGCAGGGGGCAGTTCTTC
J: TRBJ2-5; V: TRBV10-3; size: .; D: .; CDR3: CAITRGYQETQYF; DNA: TGTGCCATCACCCGCGGGTACCAAGAGACCCAGTACTTC
J: TRBJ2-2; V: TRBV4-2; size: .; D: .; CDR3: CASSQDLGLPTNTGELFF; DNA: TGTGCCAGCAGCCAAGATCTGGGCCTACCCACGAACACCGGGGAGCTGTTTTTT
J: TRBJ2-7; V: TRBV5-5; size: .; D: TRBD1; CDR3: CASSIYSRDSGSYEQYF; DNA: TGTGCCAGCAGCATTTATTCCCGGGACAGCGGTTCCTACGAGCAGTACTTC
J: TRBJ1-4; V: TRBV29-1; size: .; D: TRBD1; CDR3: CSVTGTETDNEKLFF; DNA: TGCAGCGTGACCGGGACAGAGACCGATAATGAAAAACTGTTTTTT
J: TRBJ1-1; V: TRBV10-3; size: .; D: TRBD1; CDR3: CAISEGAGQGSCKAFF; DNA: TGTGCCATCAGTGAGGGGGCAGGACAGGGGTCTTGTAAAGCTTTCTTT
J: TRBJ1-1; V: TRBV9; size: few; D: TRBD1; CDR3: CASSPGQGATEAFF; DNA: TGTGCCAGCAGCCCGGGACAGGGTGCCACTGAAGCTTTCTTT